These 7 T cell receptor beta chains came from one sample sequenced in a study of blood T cell repertoires in COVID-19. The table came from immunoSEQ multiplex PCR; TCRdb's copy has only in-frame clones and leaves some out. The repertoire holds 230,000 or so clones, with 65% to 90% as singletons. The sample was peripheral blood. The source is a human donor in a cohort sampled during active COVID-19.

V gene TRBV12-3 or TRBV12-4 combines with J gene TRBJ1-2, with 7 nucleotides matching TRBD1. J lost 2 bases, V lost 6 bases, and 3 bases had no gene match. This CDR3 region has 13 residues. The chain's CDR3 is CASRRQGNYGYTF. For the CDR3, the DNA is TGTGCCAGCAGACGACAGGGCAACTATGGCTACACCTTC.

This clone showed up just once. In nucleotides, the CDR3 is TGTGCCAGCAGCCCCCGACTAGCGGGGCACAATGAGCAGTTCTTC. Its protein product is CASSPRLAGHNEQFF. The rearrangement joins TRBV9 to TRBJ2-1; TRBD2 matches 11 bases. Germline V CDR1 and CDR2: SGDLS, YYNGEE. The V and J ends lost 4 bases and 5 bases, in that order; junction bases with no gene match: 5. This CDR3 is built from 15 residues.

The chain recombines TRBV7-3 with TRBJ2-3; TRBD2 aligns across 9 bases. The V gene end was trimmed by 0 bases and the J gene end by 3 bases; junction bases not matched to a gene: 7. This CDR3 is 17 amino acids long. CDR1 is SGHTA, CDR2 FQGTGA, per germline. CDR3 protein: CASSLTSSGRSTDTQYF. CDR3 nucleotides: TGTGCCAGCAGCTTAACAAGTAGCGGGAGAAGTACAGATACGCAGTATTTT.

This clone turned up a few times. J is TRBJ2-7 and V is TRBV7-2; D is perhaps TRBD2 (6 bases). Germline values: CDR1 SGHTA, CDR2 FQGNSA. The CDR3 contains 14 residues. V lost 5 bases and J lost 3, with 14 bases in between. CDR3 residues: CASSRRDFFYEQYF. The CDR3 coding sequence is TGTGCCAGCAGCCGCCGGGACTTTTTCTACGAGCAGTACTTC.

About this clone: A read error may account for a junction end that differs from germline. The chain joins TRBV7-6 to TRBJ2-7, with 7 bases fitting TRBD1. Germline assignment: CDR1 SGHVS and CDR2 FNYEAQ. This CDR3 has 15 amino acids. CDR3 amino acids: CASSIAQGSSYEQYF. The CDR3 DNA is TGTGCCAGCAGCATAGCACAGGGGAGCTCCTACGAGCAGTACTTC.

This chain joins TRBV3-1 (or the pseudogene TRBV3-2) and TRBJ1-4; D may be TRBD1 (6 bases). V shed 0 bases and J shed 13 bases, with 9 bases lying between them. Germline assignment: CDR1 LGHDT and CDR2 YNNKEL (reference sequence). The CDR3 length is 12 residues. The CDR3 DNA sequence: TGTGCCAGCAGCCAAGATTTCAGGGGACTGTTTTTT. This translates into CASSQDFRGLFF.

The J gene is TRBJ2-5, the V gene TRBV28, with D possibly TRBD1 on 6 matching bases. CDR1 MDHEN and CDR2 SYDVKM come from the germline V gene. Trimming pared 6 bases from V and 2 bases from J, leaving 13 bases between. The CDR3 sequence is 14 residues long. The CDR3 nucleotides are TGTGCCAGCAGCTTTCCGGACAGACAAGAGACCCAGTACTTC. Translating gives CASSFPDRQETQYF.